A single sample gave rise to the 13 T cell receptor beta chains below, sequenced in a study of regulatory T cells in long-lasting Graves disease. CDR3 regions were amplified by Arm-PCR using iRepertoire HTBI primers to build TCR beta libraries. TCRdb redid the calling of the multiplex PCR reads with MiXCR, one entry per CDR3 protein. The data contain 300,000 to 350,000 distinct CDR3 sequences, roughly 21% of them singletons. Time point meaning: persistent/refractory GD, antithyroid drugs over 5 years with positive TRAb. Construction of the TCR library relied on RNA isolated from PBMCs. The material sequenced was peripheral blood mononuclear cells (PBMCs), taken when the disease was refractory, from a patient treated with antithyroid drugs. The receptors derive from a female donor with Graves disease.

About this clonotype itself: A read error may be the cause here, since a much bigger clone is one base away. The rearrangement links TRBV4-1 to TRBJ2-5; perhaps TRBD1 as D (6 bases). The germline CDR1 and CDR2 sequences are MGHRA and YSYEKL. There are 15 residues in the CDR3. The CDR3 sequence is CACSQVGASGETQYF. The DNA of the CDR3 is TGCGCCTGCAGCCAAGTGGGGGCTAGTGGAGAGACCCAGTACTTC.

This clonotype turned up a few times. The chain has TRBV5-1 and TRBJ2-2; 7 bases line up with TRBD2. This CDR3 has 15 amino acids. Germline V lookup: CDR1 SGHRS, CDR2 YFSETQ. V shed 4 bases and J 4 bases; nucleotides not matched to a gene: 7. This CDR3 reads CASSLGGTVTGELFF. The CDR3 nucleotides read TGCGCCAGCAGCCTGGGGGGGACGGTCACCGGGGAGCTGTTTTTT.

The chain couples TRBV6-4 to TRBJ1-1; D unresolved. V lost 7 bases and J 3 bases, leaving 15 bases between the germline ends. The germline V gene encodes CDR1 MRHNA and CDR2 SNTAGT. There are 14 residues in the CDR3. The CDR3 bases are TGTGCCAGCACCCGGGATCCTGGCGACACTGAAGCTTTCTTT. Protein sequence: CASTRDPGDTEAFF.

This clonotype was detected only a few times. This chain links TRBV7-9 with TRBJ1-6; D is ambiguous. The germline gives CDR1 SEHNR, CDR2 FQNEAQ (reference sequence). V gave up 2 bases and J gave up 3 bases, with 14 bases separating them. The CDR3 runs 17 residues. The CDR3 bases are TGTGCCAGCAGCTTAAGATTAGTAGTCGACTATAATTCACCCCTCCACTTT. Translation: CASSLRLVVDYNSPLHF.

This clonotype has ten or more counts. The J gene is TRBJ1-4, the V gene TRBV11-3; 7 bases are a match to TRBD1. CDR1 and CDR2 (germline): SGHNT, YENEEA. The junction had 11 bases not matched to a gene; V was cut back by 4 bases and J by 6 bases. This CDR3 region has 16 residues. CDR3 amino acids: CASSSAHRGLDEKLFF. CDR3 nucleotide sequence: TGTGCCAGCAGCTCCGCCCACAGGGGATTGGATGAAAAACTGTTTTTT.

The chain recombines TRBV5-1 with TRBJ1-6; TRBD1 is a possible D gene (6 bases). The CDR3 extends over 15 amino acids. V lost 2 bases and J lost 7, with 13 bases in between. Germline assignment: CDR1 SGHRS and CDR2 YFSETQ. The CDR3 protein is CASSFGQGKNSPLHF. CDR3 DNA: TGCGCCAGCAGCTTTGGGCAGGGGAAAAATTCACCCCTCCACTTT.

The table lists this clonotype with a few counts. This chain links TRBV28 with TRBJ2-2, with unresolved D. The CDR3 has 18 amino acids. V was clipped by 3 bases and J by 2 bases, with 19 bases between them. CDR1 and CDR2 (germline): MDHEN, SYDVKM. As DNA, the CDR3 is TGTGCCAGCAGTTTCCCCTTTCTGACACAGACCAACACCGGGGAGCTGTTTTTT. As protein: CASSFPFLTQTNTGELFF.

This clonotype has only a few counts. The chain joins TRBV3-1 to TRBJ2-7; TRBD2 matches 9 bases. The germline V gene encodes CDR1 LGHDT and CDR2 YNNKEL (reference sequence). The V and J ends lost 6 bases and 6 bases, in that order; junction bases with no gene match: 6. The length of the CDR3 is 13 residues. The chain's CDR3 is CASRLAGAPEQYF. Here the CDR3 DNA reads TGTGCCAGCAGGTTAGCGGGAGCACCCGAGCAGTACTTC.

This clonotype was seen many times. The rearrangement joins TRBV28 to TRBJ1-1; maybe TRBD1 (5 bases). Germline CDR1 is MDHEN and CDR2 is SYDVKM. The germline V and J ends were trimmed by 7 bases and 1 base, with 10 bases remaining between them. This CDR3 region has 13 residues. The CDR3 sequence: CASTLTANTEAFF. The CDR3 DNA follows: TGTGCCAGCACCCTGACAGCGAACACTGAAGCTTTCTTT.

This chain connects TRBV19 to TRBJ2-5; D gene uncertain. V lost 3 bases to trimming and J lost 5 bases, with 10 bases between them. The germline V gene encodes CDR1 LNHDA and CDR2 SQIVND (reference sequence). This CDR3 spans 13 amino acids. DNA of the CDR3: TGTGCCAGTAGTATCTCTGTGGCGGAGACCCAGTACTTC. It yields the protein CASSISVAETQYF.

This clonotype has ten or more counts. CDR3 residues: CASSRDRATTGELFF. CDR3 in DNA: TGTGCCAGCAGTCGGGACAGGGCAACCACCGGGGAGCTGTTTTTT. The chain has TRBV2 and TRBJ2-2; 9 bases are shared with TRBD1. The ends lost 5 bases at V and 4 bases at J; junction bases unmatched: 5. Germline assignment: CDR1 SNHLY and CDR2 FYNNEI. CDR3 length: 15 amino acids. Supplemented by reference TRBV2 and TRBJ2-2, the full variable domain reads EPEVTQTPSHQVTQMGQEVILRCVPISNHLYFYWYRQILGQKVEFLVSFYNNEISEKSEIFDDQFSVERPDGSNFTLKIRSTKLEDSAMYFCASSRDRATTGELFFGEGSRLTVL.

About this clonotype: This may arise from a read error, as a much more abundant clone is one base away. V usage is TRBV2 and J usage is TRBJ2-7; possible D gene TRBD1, 5 bases. The CDR3 is 15 residues long. The germline V gene encodes CDR1 SNHLY and CDR2 FYNNEI. V was trimmed by 11 bases and J by 0 bases, leaving 20 bases between them. The CDR3 DNA reads as TGTGCCTGCGCTTGGGGCGGCCATCTCTCCTACGAGCAGTACTTC. It specifies CACAWGGHLSYEQYF.

V gene TRBV13 combines with J gene TRBJ2-1; 12 bases line up with TRBD2. This CDR3 spans 16 amino acids. The V segment lost 4 bases and the J segment 4 bases; nucleotides outside the gene matches: 5. Per the germline V gene, CDR1 is PRHDT and CDR2 is FYEKMQ (reference sequence). The CDR3 loop reads CASSSGLAGAYNEQFF. In nucleotides, the CDR3 is TGTGCCAGCAGCTCGGGACTAGCGGGCGCTTACAATGAGCAGTTCTTC.